What follows describes a single TCR beta chain. Its specific antigen is unknown. No qualities accompany the bases; no much larger clone lies one base away. The data belong to a study of blood T cell repertoires in COVID-19 (dated by TCRdb to 2019 to 2021). Turning to the overall study: Samples from collaborators originated in the United States, Italy and Spain and spanned both the acute and convalescent phases of COVID-19. The material from the prospective study consisted of cDNA or gDNA derived from T cells, B-cell-depleted T cells, or PBMCs. The dataset comprised deeply sampled blood TCRbeta repertoires from subjects exposed to, actively infected with, or recovered from COVID-19. The repertoires were released in a freely available public database meant as a resource for research on the immune response to SARS-CoV-2. Samples were obtained from the ongoing ImmuneRACE study (first 160 participants) and from some 1,300 subjects provided by 6 global collaborators. The sample metadata nearly always contained a de-identified subject ID, COVID-19 status, age in years and sex. Where HLA class I and class II types were available, the types were taken from metadata supplied by the sample provider, not from assay-based typing. The paper's findings and limits, for the study overall: The amount of clinical and demographic metadata varied by source and participant and was provided uncurated.

TCRbeta CDR3 regions were amplified from genomic DNA by means of the immunoSEQ Assay, a bias-controlled multiplex PCR. In the paper's pipeline: The number of nucleated cells in each sample was estimated from the amplification of reference gene primers within the assay. Sequence reads were collapsed and filtered to measure the absolute abundance of every unique TCRbeta CDR3 rearrangement. For each sample, productive Simpson clonality was calculated by taking the square root of Simpson's diversity index across productive rearrangements. This is the immuneACCESS table as TCRdb keeps it, with only in-frame sequences that have V and J called. A part of the clones is gone; compared with another copy, unresolved V genes explain less than half, and the rest is unexplained. That table furnishes V, J and clone size, whereas the DNA furnished D and trimming. Recorded for this sample are some 120,000 clones; around nine tenths of them occurred a single time. Approximately 3.7% of the sample is taken by the ten largest.

The junction shows trimming of 4 bases on V and 0 bases on J, plus 16 bases between the germline ends. The CDR1 and CDR2 encoded by the germline V gene (reference sequence) are LNHDA and SQIVND. From the cysteine up to the phenylalanine, the CDR3 has a length of 17 residues. Only CDR3 DNA is held: 51 bases, read in frame from base 1. Whole blood was collected in K2EDTA tubes by collaborating institutions according to the institutions' own protocols. For TCRbeta analysis, collaborators shipped samples in one of three forms: frozen whole blood, isolated PBMCs, or DNA extracted from either of those sample types.

Specimen: peripheral blood. The sequence derives from a man aged 50 or older with active COVID-19. Recombination joined TRBV19 with TRBJ2-1; D gene: possibly TRBD1, on 7 matching bases. The DNA reads TGTGCCAGTAGTAAGGGGGCTTACGGGAGCTCCTACAATGAGCAGTTCTTC. It is translated as CASSKGAYGSSYNEQFF.